A single sample gave rise to the 9 T cell receptor beta chains below, sequenced in a study of blood T cell repertoires in COVID-19. Method: immunoSEQ multiplex PCR; TCRdb's copy keeps in-frame clones and lacks some. The data contain about 45,000 clones, about 85% of them singletons. The sequenced material came from peripheral blood. These receptors all stem from a woman of 80 years or more with active COVID-19.

The count of this clone is one. This sequence joins TRBV6-2 or TRBV6-3 and TRBJ2-1; no firm D call. V lost 5 bases to trimming and J lost 7 bases, with 18 bases between them. Germline loops: CDR1 MNHEY, CDR2 SVGEGT. The CDR3 runs to 15 residues. CDR3 nucleotide sequence: TGTGCCAGCAGTCACGGAGCCCCCGGAGCGAATGAGCAGTTCTTC. It codes for CASSHGAPGANEQFF.

The chain combines TRBV19 with TRBJ1-1; a weak D match, TRBD1 (6 bases). Germline V gene data show CDR1 as LNHDA and CDR2 as SQIVND (reference sequence). V gave up 3 bases and J gave up 4 bases, with 12 bases separating them. The CDR3 is 14 residues long. The CDR3 DNA is TGTGCCAGTAGTATGGGGCAGGGGAGCACTGAAGCTTTCTTT. This sequence encodes CASSMGQGSTEAFF. The complete variable domain, with remaining parts taken from reference TRBV19 and TRBJ1-1, reads DGGITQSPKYLFRKEGQNVTLSCEQNLNHDAMYWYRQDPGQGLRLIYYSQIVNDFQKGDIAEGYSVSREKKESFPLTVTSAQKNPTAFYLCASSMGQGSTEAFFGQGTRLTVV.

This clone was seen just once. The chain couples TRBV6-5 to TRBJ1-2; D unresolved. Germline V gives CDR1 MNHEY, CDR2 SVGAGI. The germline V and J ends were trimmed by 6 bases and 1 base, with 6 bases remaining between them. CDR3 length: 12 amino acids. CDR3: CASRQINYGYTF. The CDR3 region has the DNA TGTGCCAGCAGACAGATTAACTATGGCTACACCTTC.

The CDR3 reads CASSSDTVANEKLFF. In DNA, the CDR3 is TGTGCCAGCAGCTCCGACACGGTGGCTAATGAAAAACTGTTTTTT. The V call is TRBV7-2, the J call TRBJ1-4; D is undetermined. Per germline, CDR1 SGHTA and CDR2 FQGNSA. The V gene lost 4 bases and the J gene lost 3 bases, with 12 bases spanning the gap. CDR3 length equals 15 residues.

The chain employs TRBV9 and TRBJ1-5; D remains unclear. Germline values: CDR1 SGDLS, CDR2 YYNGEE. V dropped 3 bases and J dropped 0 bases, with 10 bases sitting between them. The CDR3 has 15 amino acids. The CDR3 spells CASSATEYSNQPQHF. The CDR3 DNA reads as TGTGCCAGCAGCGCCACAGAGTATAGCAATCAGCCCCAGCATTTT.

The chain joins TRBV5-1 to TRBJ2-3, with 8 bases that match TRBD2. Germline values: CDR1 SGHRS, CDR2 YFSETQ. This CDR3 region has 15 residues. J gave up 4 bases and V 4 bases, and 8 bases lay outside the gene matches. The DNA of the CDR3 is TGCGCCAGCAGCCCGGGGGGGCAGGCCCCAGATACGCAGTATTTT. The encoded protein is CASSPGGQAPDTQYF.

This chain links TRBV11-3 with TRBJ2-3; tentative D call: TRBD1 (5 bases). V was pared by 0 bases and J by 6 bases, with 13 bases between. CDR3 length: 15 residues. CDR1 and CDR2 (germline): SGHNT, YENEEA. This CDR3 reads CASSLDGSGSDTQYF. The CDR3 DNA reads as TGTGCCAGCAGCTTAGATGGGTCAGGGTCCGATACGCAGTATTTT.

This chain joins TRBV19 and TRBJ1-4; D is unclear. The CDR3 consists of 15 residues. Trimming pared 5 bases from V and 6 bases from J, leaving 16 bases between. The germline V gene encodes CDR1 LNHDA and CDR2 SQIVND (reference sequence). Written as DNA, the CDR3 is TGTGCCAGTAGTTCCCCGGGGTCACCGTATGAAAAACTGTTTTTT. It codes for CASSSPGSPYEKLFF.

The rearrangement links TRBV27 to TRBJ1-1; D is ambiguous. CDR1 and CDR2 from the germline V gene are MNHEY and SMNVEV (reference sequence). V lost 2 bases and J 10 bases, leaving 17 bases between the germline ends. This CDR3 has 14 amino acids. CDR3: CASSLDQFGEVAFF. As DNA, the CDR3 is TGTGCCAGCAGTTTAGACCAGTTCGGGGAGGTAGCTTTCTTT.